This T cell receptor beta chain was recovered during a study of technical replicates of blood from a handful of donors. Measured with immunoSEQ multiplex PCR; TCRdb has only the in-frame clones, and not every one. The repertoire holds 80,000 or so clones, with 98% as singletons. The CDR3 has 14 amino acids. Trimming stripped 4 bases from V and 5 bases from J, with 15 bases between. The germline V gene encodes CDR1 SQVTM and CDR2 ANQGSEA. The receptor was isolated from a human donor in good health. Sequencing used T cells isolated from PBMCs. The chain uses TRBV29-1 and TRBJ2-1, with a possible D match to TRBD2 (7 bases). Here the CDR3 reads CSVVFRGRDNEQFF. In DNA, the CDR3 is TGCAGCGTTGTATTTAGGGGGAGGGACAATGAGCAGTTCTTC.